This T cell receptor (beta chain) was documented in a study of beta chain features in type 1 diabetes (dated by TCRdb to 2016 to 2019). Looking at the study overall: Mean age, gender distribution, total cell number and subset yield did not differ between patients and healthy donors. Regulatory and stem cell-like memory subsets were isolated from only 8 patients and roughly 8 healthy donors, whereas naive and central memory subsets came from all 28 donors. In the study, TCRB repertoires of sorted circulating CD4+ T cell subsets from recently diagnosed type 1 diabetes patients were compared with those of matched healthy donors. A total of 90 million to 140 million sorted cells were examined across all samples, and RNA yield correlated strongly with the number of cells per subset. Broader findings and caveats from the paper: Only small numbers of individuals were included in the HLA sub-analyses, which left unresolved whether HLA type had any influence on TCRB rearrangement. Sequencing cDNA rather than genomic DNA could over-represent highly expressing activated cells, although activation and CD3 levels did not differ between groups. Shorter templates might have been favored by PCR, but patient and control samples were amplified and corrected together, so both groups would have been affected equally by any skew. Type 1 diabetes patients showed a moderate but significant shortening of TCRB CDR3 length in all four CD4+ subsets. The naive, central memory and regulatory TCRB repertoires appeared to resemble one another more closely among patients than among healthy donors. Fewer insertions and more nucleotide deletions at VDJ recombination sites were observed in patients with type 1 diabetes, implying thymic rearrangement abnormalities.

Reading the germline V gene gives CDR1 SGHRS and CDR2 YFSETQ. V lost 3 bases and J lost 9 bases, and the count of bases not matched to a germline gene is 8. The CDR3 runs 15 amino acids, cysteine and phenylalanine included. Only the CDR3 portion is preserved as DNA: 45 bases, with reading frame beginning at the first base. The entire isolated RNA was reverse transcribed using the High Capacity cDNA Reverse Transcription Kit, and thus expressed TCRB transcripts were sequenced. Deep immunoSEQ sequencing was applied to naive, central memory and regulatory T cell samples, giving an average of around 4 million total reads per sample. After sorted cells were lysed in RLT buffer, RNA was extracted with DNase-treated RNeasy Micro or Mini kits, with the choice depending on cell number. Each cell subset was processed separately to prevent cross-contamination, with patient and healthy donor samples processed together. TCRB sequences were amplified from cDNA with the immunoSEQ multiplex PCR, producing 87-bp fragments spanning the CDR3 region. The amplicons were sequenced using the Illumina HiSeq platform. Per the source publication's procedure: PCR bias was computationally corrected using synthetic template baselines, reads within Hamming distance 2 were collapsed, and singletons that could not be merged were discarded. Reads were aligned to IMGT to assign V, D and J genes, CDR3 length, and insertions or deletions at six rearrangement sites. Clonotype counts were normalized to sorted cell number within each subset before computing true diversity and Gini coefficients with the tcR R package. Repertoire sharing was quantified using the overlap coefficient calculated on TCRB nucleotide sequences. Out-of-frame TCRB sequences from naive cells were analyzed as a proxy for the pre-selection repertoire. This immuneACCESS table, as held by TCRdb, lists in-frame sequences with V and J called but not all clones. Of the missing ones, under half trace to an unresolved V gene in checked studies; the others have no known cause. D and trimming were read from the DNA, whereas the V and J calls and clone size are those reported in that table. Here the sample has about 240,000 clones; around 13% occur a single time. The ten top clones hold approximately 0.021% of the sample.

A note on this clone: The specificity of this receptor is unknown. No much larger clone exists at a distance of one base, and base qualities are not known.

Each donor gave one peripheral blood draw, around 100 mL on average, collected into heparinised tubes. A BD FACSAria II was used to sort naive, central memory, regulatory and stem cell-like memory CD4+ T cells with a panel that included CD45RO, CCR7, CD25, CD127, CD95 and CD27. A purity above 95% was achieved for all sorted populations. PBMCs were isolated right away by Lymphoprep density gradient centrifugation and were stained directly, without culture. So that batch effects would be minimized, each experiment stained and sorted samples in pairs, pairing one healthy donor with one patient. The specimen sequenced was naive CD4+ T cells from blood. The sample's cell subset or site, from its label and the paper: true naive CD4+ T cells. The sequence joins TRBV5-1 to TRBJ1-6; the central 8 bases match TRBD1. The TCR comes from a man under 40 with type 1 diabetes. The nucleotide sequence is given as TGCGCCAGCAGCTCGGCAGGGGGCTGGGGTTCACCCCTCCACTTT. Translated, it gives CASSSAGGWGSPLHF.